One and the same sample provided the 4 T cell receptor beta chains below, sequenced in a study of T-cell reconstitution after alpha-beta-depleted transplantation in children. The authors prepared the TCRbeta library with unique molecular identifiers. TCRdb reanalysed the PCR reads using MiXCR and keeps one entry per CDR3 protein. The sample yields some 300,000 distinct CDR3 sequences, under 13% seen once. This specimen consisted of PBMCs from the stem cell graft donor, obtained from the stem cell graft. These receptors came from a human donor who donated a stem cell graft to a child with acute lymphoblastic leukemia.

Many counts were recorded for this clonotype. CDR3 DNA: TGTGCCGGCGGTGAGGCGGCCACAGATACGCAGTATTTT. Protein sequence: CAGGEAATDTQYF. V gene TRBV12-3 or TRBV12-4 combines with J gene TRBJ2-3; D remains unclear. V lost 11 bases and J lost 2, with 14 bases in between. The CDR3 totals 13 residues.

The rearrangement joins TRBV20-1 to TRBJ2-5; D not resolved. Trimming removed 3 bases at V and 4 bases at J, with 15 bases between. The CDR3 consists of 14 residues. Germline V gives CDR1 DFQATT, CDR2 SNEGSKA (reference sequence). CDR3 loop: CSASPPGRRETQYF. The CDR3 DNA reads TGCAGTGCTAGCCCCCCCGGCCGGAGAGAGACCCAGTACTTC.

The chain employs TRBV19 and TRBJ2-1; 13 bases map to TRBD2. The CDR3 consists of 15 residues. V was clipped by 7 bases and J by 2 bases; unmatched bases: 2. Germline V gives CDR1 LNHDA, CDR2 SQIVND (reference sequence). The CDR3 region has the DNA TGTGCCAGTATTGGACTAGCGGGAGCCTACAATGAGCAGTTCTTC. It encodes CASIGLAGAYNEQFF.

This clonotype was seen repeatedly, ten times or more. The chain uses TRBV28 and TRBJ2-1; 15 bases align to TRBD2. Germline trimming cut 6 bases from V and 7 bases from J; bases unmatched to any gene: 10. Per germline, CDR1 MDHEN and CDR2 SYDVKM. The CDR3 spans 17 residues. The CDR3 region is CASSRTGTSGRRNEQFF. The CDR3 coding sequence is TGTGCCAGCAGCCGTACCGGGACTAGCGGGAGGAGGAATGAGCAGTTCTTC. The full variable domain, its missing parts supplied by reference TRBV28 and TRBJ2-1, is DVKVTQSSRYLVKRTGEKVFLECVQDMDHENMFWYRQDPGLGLRLIYFSYDVKMKEKGDIPEGYSVSREKKERFSLILESASTNQTSMYLCASSRTGTSGRRNEQFFGPGTRLTVL.